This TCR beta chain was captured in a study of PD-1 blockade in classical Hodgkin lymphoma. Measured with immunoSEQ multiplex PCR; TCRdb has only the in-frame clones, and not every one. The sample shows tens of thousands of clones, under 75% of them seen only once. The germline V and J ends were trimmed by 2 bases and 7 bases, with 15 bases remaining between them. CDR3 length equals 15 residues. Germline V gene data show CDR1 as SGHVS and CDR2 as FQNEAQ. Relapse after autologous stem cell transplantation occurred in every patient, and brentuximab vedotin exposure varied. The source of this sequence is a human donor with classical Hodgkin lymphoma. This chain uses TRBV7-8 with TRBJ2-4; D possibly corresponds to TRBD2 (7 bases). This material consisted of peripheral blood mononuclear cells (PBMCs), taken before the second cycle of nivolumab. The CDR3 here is CASSLSRGGGNIQYF. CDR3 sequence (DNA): TGTGCCAGCAGCTTATCCCGTGGGGGGGGCAACATTCAGTACTTC.